These 11 T cell receptor beta chains were sequenced from one sample in a study of low-dose radiotherapy and immunotherapy resistance in tumors. Alpha- and beta-chain coverage of first-strand cDNA came from TRAV- and TRBV-specific primers. A roughly 22-cycle PCR with a constant-region primer and V-primer adapter amplified TCRs. From the reads, TCRdb called clonotypes with MiXCR, one entry per CDR3 protein. The sample holds about 15,000 distinct CDR3 sequences, 45% to 55% seen once. The source of these receptors is a human donor with advanced metastatic prostate, ovarian, gallbladder or colorectal cancer (not recorded which). This table probably holds off-target reads from a library built for another chain.

The rearrangement joins TRBV18 to TRBJ2-7; 10 bases map to TRBD1. CDR3 length: 13 residues. Germline CDR1 KGHSH, CDR2 LQKENI. V lost 3 bases to trimming and J lost 5 bases; unmatched junction nucleotides: 1. The DNA of the CDR3 is TGTGCCAGCTCACCCGGACAGGGGGACGAGCAGTACTTC. Translation gives CASSPGQGDEQYF.

The chain recombines TRBV10-2 with TRBJ1-3, with D uncertain. V was cut by 2 bases and J by 6 bases, with 11 bases left in between. CDR3 size: 14 residues. Germline V CDR1 and CDR2: WSHSY, SAAADI. In nucleotides, the CDR3 is TGCGCCAGCAGTGAGGCCGCGTTCCAAAACACCATATATTTT. Translated, it gives CASSEAAFQNTIYF.

The chain combines TRBV3-1 with TRBJ2-1, with 7 bases that match TRBD1. The CDR3 loop spans 12 amino acids. Germline CDR1 LGHDT, CDR2 YNNKEL (reference sequence). Losses at the gene ends were 0 bases for V and 15 bases for J; bases not matched to a gene: 5. The CDR3 region is CASSQDLQGWFF. CDR3 DNA: TGTGCCAGCAGCCAAGATCTACAGGGGTGGTTCTTC.

This clonotype was observed a handful of times. This chain uses TRBV28 with TRBJ2-1; maybe TRBD2 (7 bases). From germline, CDR1 is MDHEN and CDR2 SYDVKM. The CDR3 is made up of 16 amino acids. V dropped 6 bases and J dropped 5 bases, with 20 bases sitting between them. In nucleotides, the CDR3 is TGTGCCAGCAGACCGGCGGGGGCTGGTCAGGACAATGAGCAGTTCTTC. Protein: CASRPAGAGQDNEQFF.

V is TRBV19 and J is TRBJ2-3; D is possibly TRBD1 (5 bases). Trimming pared 5 bases from V and 5 bases from J, leaving 11 bases between. Germline V gene lookup returns CDR1 LNHDA and CDR2 SQIVND (reference sequence). This CDR3 comprises 13 residues. CDR3 sequence (DNA): TGTGCCAGTAGTCGACAGACAATAGATACGCAGTATTTT. Residues: CASSRQTIDTQYF.

The chain has TRBV5-8 and TRBJ2-5; the match to TRBD1 covers 7 bases. J was trimmed by 4 bases and V by 4 bases; bases with no gene match: 7. Germline CDR1 SGHTS, CDR2 YDEGEE. This CDR3 spans 14 amino acids. Here the CDR3 DNA reads TGTGCCAGCAGCCACTATTACAGGGGAGAGACCCAGTACTTC. It is translated as CASSHYYRGETQYF.

The V and J genes are TRBV4-3 and TRBJ1-5; D might be TRBD1 (6 bases). V was shortened by 4 bases and J by 0 bases, with 16 bases between the two germline ends. This CDR3 region has 17 residues. Germline V gives CDR1 LGHNA, CDR2 YSLEER. CDR3 bases: TGCGCCAGCAGCCTGTCTATGGGGGCCTATAGCAATCAGCCCCAGCATTTT. Translated, it gives CASSLSMGAYSNQPQHF.

This rearrangement joins TRBV10-3 to TRBJ2-1; the match to TRBD2 covers 7 bases. The CDR3 length is 15 residues. Losses at the gene ends were 0 bases for V and 5 bases for J; bases not matched to a gene: 4. Germline CDR1 reads ENHRY; CDR2 reads SYGVKD. The chain's CDR3 is CAISESRDYHNEQFF. DNA for the CDR3: TGTGCCATCAGTGAGTCTCGGGACTACCACAATGAGCAGTTCTTC.

This clonotype was seen only a few times. This chain uses TRBV28 with TRBJ2-3, with 7 bases that match TRBD2. Germline V CDR1 and CDR2: MDHEN, SYDVKM. The CDR3 runs to 16 residues. The trim removed 7 bases at V and 2 bases at J, leaving 12 bases unmatched. The CDR3 reads CASTPGGGIPTDTQYF. CDR3 bases: TGTGCCAGCACCCCCGGGGGAGGGATACCCACAGATACGCAGTATTTT.

This clonotype was counted between two and nine times. The chain's CDR3 is CASSVAVAGDEQYF. DNA of the CDR3: TGTGCCAGCAGCGTAGCGGTCGCCGGAGACGAGCAGTACTTC. The J gene is TRBJ2-7, the V gene TRBV9; D unresolved. V lost 0 bases to trimming and J lost 5 bases, with 12 bases between them. This CDR3 is built from 14 residues. Looked up from germline, CDR1 is SGDLS and CDR2 is YYNGEE.

The chain carries TRBV20-1 and TRBJ2-3; 8 bases fit TRBD2. CDR3 length: 15 amino acids. CDR1 is DFQATT and CDR2 is SNEGSKA in the germline V gene (reference sequence). Unmatched junction bases numbered 6, after V lost 3 bases and J lost 1 base. CDR3 protein: CSASLGRGGTDTQYF. CDR3 DNA sequence: TGCAGTGCTAGTCTCGGGCGGGGGGGCACAGATACGCAGTATTTT.